The source of this TCR beta chain is a study of T-cell reconstitution after alpha-beta-depleted transplantation in children. Study results and caveats: From surviving recipient T cells and thymic progenitors came the high day-60 TCRbeta diversity observed in some patients. The main origin of T-cell counts and diversity one year after transplant was newly produced T cells. Expanded graft clones numbering several hundred reportedly gave rise to alpha-beta T cells about two months after transplant.

The CDR3 is made up of 15 amino acids. Germline V CDR1 and CDR2: LGHDT, YNNKEL (reference sequence). The J segment lost 3 bases and the V segment lost 4 bases, leaving 5 bases of the junction unmatched. This clonotype was detected ten times or more. Its antigen is as yet unknown. Preparation of the TCRbeta library was carried out with unique molecular identifiers. TCRdb processed the PCR reads anew with MiXCR; each CDR3 protein has one entry. The table records about 1,000,000 distinct CDR3 sequences, roughly 29% of them present only once. This clonotype was sampled from a boy under three years old who had a stem cell transplant for SCID, so the T cells may come from the graft donor. The sample consisted of PBMCs, mostly from graft donor cells, taken 360 days after TCRalphabeta/CD19-depleted stem cell transplant. The J gene is TRBJ2-7, the V gene TRBV3-1, with 11 bases matching TRBD2. The DNA of the CDR3 is TGTGCCAGCAGCCCCCGACTAGCGGGGCTCTACGAGCAGTACTTC. It encodes CASSPRLAGLYEQYF.